This T cell receptor beta chain derives from a study of T cells in Graves' hyperthyroidism and ophthalmopathy. Study results and limitations: The model identified upcoming ophthalmopathy a median approximately six months ahead of onset. Most expanded thyroid clonotypes above 0.001 recurred in blood.

Amplification of TCR beta CDR3 regions was performed using RNA transcripts as template. In the first-round RT-PCR of the TCR CDR3, the HTBI primer set was used. TCRdb analysed the multiplex PCR reads with MiXCR anew, one entry per CDR3 protein. The sample carries 400,000 to 500,000 distinct CDR3 sequences, approximately 15% recorded once. The PBMCs were taken from under 12 ml of fresh peripheral blood. This clonotype appeared many times. Antigen unknown. This sequence was found in a woman between 18 and 29 years old with Graves' hyperthyroidism. Sequenced: blood.

The CDR3 DNA sequence: TGTGCCAGCAGTAGCTCAGGGTACTCCTACGAGCAGTACTTC. It translates to CASSSSGYSYEQYF. The V gene is TRBV12-3 or TRBV12-4, the J gene TRBJ2-7; D possibly corresponds to TRBD1 (5 bases). V was cut by 5 bases and J by 0 bases, with 11 bases left in between. This CDR3 has 14 amino acids.